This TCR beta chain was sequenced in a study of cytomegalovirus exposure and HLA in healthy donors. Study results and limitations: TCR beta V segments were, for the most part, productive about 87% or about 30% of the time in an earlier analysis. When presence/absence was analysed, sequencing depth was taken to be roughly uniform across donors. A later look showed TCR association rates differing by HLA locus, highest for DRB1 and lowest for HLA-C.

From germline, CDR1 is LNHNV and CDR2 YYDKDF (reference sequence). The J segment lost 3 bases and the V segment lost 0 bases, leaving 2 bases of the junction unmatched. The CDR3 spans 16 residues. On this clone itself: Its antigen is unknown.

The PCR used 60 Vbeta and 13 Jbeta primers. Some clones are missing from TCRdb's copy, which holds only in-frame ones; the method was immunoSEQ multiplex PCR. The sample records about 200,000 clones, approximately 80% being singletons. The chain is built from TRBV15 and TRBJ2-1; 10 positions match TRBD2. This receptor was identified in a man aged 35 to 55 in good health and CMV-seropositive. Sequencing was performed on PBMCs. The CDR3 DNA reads TGTGCCACCAGCAGAGAGGCTAGCGGGAGCTACAATGAGCAGTTCTTC. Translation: CATSREASGSYNEQFF.